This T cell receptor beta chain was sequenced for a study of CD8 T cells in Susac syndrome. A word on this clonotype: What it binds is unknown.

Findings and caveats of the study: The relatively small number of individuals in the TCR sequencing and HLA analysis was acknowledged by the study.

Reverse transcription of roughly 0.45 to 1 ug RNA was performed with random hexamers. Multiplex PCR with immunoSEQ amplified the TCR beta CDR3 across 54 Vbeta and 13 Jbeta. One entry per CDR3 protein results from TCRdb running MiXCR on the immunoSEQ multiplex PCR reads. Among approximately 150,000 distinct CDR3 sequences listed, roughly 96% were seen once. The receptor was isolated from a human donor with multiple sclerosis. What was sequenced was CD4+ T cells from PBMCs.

The CDR3 region is CASTRRSSGDYEQYF. The CDR3 bases are TGTGCCAGCACCAGAAGGTCTAGCGGGGACTACGAGCAGTACTTC. V and J are TRBV6-6 and TRBJ2-7; 9 bases are a match to TRBD2. The germline gives CDR1 MNHNY, CDR2 SVGAGI (reference sequence). V was pared by 7 bases and J by 3 bases, with 10 bases of the junction left unmatched. The CDR3 extends over 15 amino acids.